This entry lists 27 T cell receptor beta chains sequenced from one sample in a study of blood T cell repertoires in COVID-19. Sequencing was performed with immunoSEQ multiplex PCR; in TCRdb, only in-frame clones are kept and a portion is missing. This table has about 53,000 clones, just under 85% appearing once. The sample taken for sequencing was peripheral blood. The source of these receptors is a human donor in a cohort sampled during active COVID-19.

This clone was recorded a few times. V is TRBV10-3 and J is TRBJ1-5; 7 bases map to TRBD1. Germline CDR1 ENHRY, CDR2 SYGVKD. With V trimmed by 0 bases and J by 7 bases, 9 bases remained unmatched. The CDR3 totals 16 residues. CDR3 loop: CAISESMTGPRQPQHF. In nucleotides, the CDR3 is TGTGCCATCAGTGAGTCGATGACAGGGCCGAGGCAGCCCCAGCATTTT.

CDR3 nucleotides: TGTGCCAGCAGCCCCTACCTCCGCGGGGGGCAGGCCTACAATGAGCAGTTCTTC. Its translation: CASSPYLRGGQAYNEQFF. The V call is TRBV14, the J call TRBJ2-1; 8 nucleotides agree with TRBD2. The CDR3 has 18 amino acids. Losses at the gene ends were 4 bases for V and 2 bases for J; bases not matched to a gene: 13. Germline assignment: CDR1 SGHDN and CDR2 FVKESK.

The chain combines TRBV28 with TRBJ2-7, with 7 bases identical to TRBD2. Germline V gene sequence: CDR1 MDHEN, CDR2 SYDVKM. This CDR3 has 15 residues. With V trimmed by 5 bases and J by 0 bases, 7 bases remained unmatched. The CDR3 DNA reads TGTGCCAGCAGTGGCCTGGGCGGGAGCTCCTACGAGCAGTACTTC. This encodes CASSGLGGSSYEQYF.

This clone appeared a single time. The rearrangement uses TRBV28 and TRBJ1-2, with D perhaps TRBD1 (5 bases). V dropped 7 bases and J dropped 8 bases, with 20 bases sitting between them. The CDR3 extends over 14 amino acids. The germline CDR1 and CDR2 sequences are MDHEN and SYDVKM. Here the CDR3 reads CASTPGADLYGYTF. The CDR3 DNA sequence: TGTGCCAGCACCCCTGGGGCAGACCTGTACGGCTACACCTTC.

The CDR3 reads CSVRQGGREQFF. CDR3 DNA: TGCAGCGTCCGACAGGGAGGAAGGGAGCAGTTCTTC. The chain combines TRBV29-1 with TRBJ2-1; perhaps TRBD1 as D (7 bases). The V end lost 6 bases, the J end lost 10 bases, and 16 bases lay between the germline ends. CDR1 and CDR2 from the germline V gene are SQVTM and ANQGSEA. The CDR3 has 12 amino acids.

J is TRBJ2-7 and V is TRBV27; D gene unclear. This CDR3 has 13 residues. Germline V gene sequence: CDR1 MNHEY, CDR2 SMNVEV (reference sequence). The ends were cut back, 2 bases at V and 3 bases at J, with 8 bases in the middle. The CDR3 is CASSLDSYYEQYF. The DNA for the CDR3 is TGTGCCAGCAGTTTAGACTCCTACTACGAGCAGTACTTC.

The CDR3 region has the DNA TGTGCCAGCAGCCTACGGCGGACCATATATTTT. This gives the protein CASSLRRTIYF. V usage is TRBV12-3 or TRBV12-4 and J usage is TRBJ1-3; no clear D. Trimming pared 6 bases from V and 10 bases from J, leaving 10 bases between. This CDR3 spans 11 amino acids.

The chain is built from TRBV19 and TRBJ1-4, with D possibly matching TRBD1 (5 bases). From germline, CDR1 is LNHDA and CDR2 SQIVND (reference sequence). The V end was cut by 6 bases, the J end by 2 bases, with 10 bases between. This CDR3 is 14 amino acids long. DNA for the CDR3: TGTGCCAGTAGCCTCGGGACTACTAATGAAAAACTGTTTTTT. Translation: CASSLGTTNEKLFF.

This clone has a single count. CDR3 loop: CASSPQGLAGEEQYF. Written as DNA, the CDR3 is TGTGCCAGCAGCCCGCAAGGCCTAGCGGGAGAAGAGCAGTACTTC. The J gene is TRBJ2-7, the V gene TRBV7-3; 10 nucleotides match TRBD2. This CDR3 has 15 residues. CDR1 and CDR2 (germline): SGHTA, FQGTGA. V was pared by 5 bases and J by 7 bases, with 11 bases of the junction left unmatched. Filled out from reference TRBV7-3 and TRBJ2-7, the complete variable domain reads GAGVSQTPSNKVTEKGKYVELRCDPISGHTALYWYRQSLGQGPEFLIYFQGTGAADDSGLPNDRFFAVRPEGSVSTLKIQRTERGDSAVYLCASSPQGLAGEEQYFGPGTRLTVT.

The chain couples TRBV30 to TRBJ2-7; D perhaps matches TRBD1 (6 bases). The CDR3 contains 14 residues. The germline V gene has CDR1 GTSNPN and CDR2 SVGIG (reference sequence). Trimming pared 3 bases from V and 1 base from J, leaving 13 bases between. CDR3 in amino acids: CAWSPFQGSYEQYF. Written as DNA, the CDR3 is TGTGCCTGGAGCCCGTTCCAGGGGTCCTACGAGCAGTACTTC.

This chain's CDR3 is CASSLGGNSYEQYF. The CDR3 DNA reads TGCGCCAGCAGCTTGGGCGGTAACTCCTACGAGCAGTACTTC. The rearrangement uses TRBV5-1 and TRBJ2-7; D ambiguous. The CDR3 has 14 amino acids. The germline V gene encodes CDR1 SGHRS and CDR2 YFSETQ. Trimming removed 0 bases from V and 0 bases from J, with 7 bases in between.

The V call is TRBV23-1, the J call TRBJ1-4, with 7 nucleotides matching TRBD1. TRBV23-1 is annotated as an ORF whose role is uncertain. Losses at the gene ends were 3 bases for V and 8 bases for J; bases not matched to a gene: 18. This CDR3 comprises 18 residues. The DNA of the CDR3 is TGCGCCAGCAGTCAGGGACAGAAACTTAGGGGGAGTAGGGAAAAACTGTTTTTT. Translated, it gives CASSQGQKLRGSREKLFF.

This clone is a singleton in its sample. The chain joins TRBV5-4 to TRBJ2-1; D is possibly TRBD2 (6 bases). Trimming pared 3 bases from V and 5 bases from J, leaving 15 bases between. This CDR3 is 15 amino acids long. CDR1 is SGHNT and CDR2 is YYREEE in the germline V gene (reference sequence). This CDR3 reads CASSSGLEGHNEQFF. The DNA for the CDR3 is TGTGCCAGCAGCTCCGGGTTGGAGGGGCACAATGAGCAGTTCTTC.

The chain joins TRBV7-6 to TRBJ1-4, with a tentative D call TRBD1 (6 bases). Germline V CDR1 and CDR2: SGHVS, FNYEAQ. With 5 bases removed from V and 7 bases from J, the gap between germline ends came to 14 bases. This CDR3 comprises 14 residues. The CDR3 reads CASSPRGPGEKLFF. CDR3 nucleotides: TGTGCCAGCAGCCCGCGGGGGCCCGGTGAAAAACTGTTTTTT.

The chain is built from TRBV6-5 and TRBJ2-6; no definite D call. CDR1 and CDR2 from the germline V gene are MNHEY and SVGAGI. The CDR3 is 15 residues long. V lost 4 bases and J 4 bases, leaving 11 bases between the germline ends. CDR3 DNA sequence: TGTGCCAGCAGTTTAGCTGCAGCAGGGGCCAACGTCCTGACTTTC. Amino acid sequence: CASSLAAAGANVLTF.

By proportion, this clone is medium-sized (0.01 to 0.1%). The rearrangement joins TRBV6-1 to TRBJ2-7, with no clear D. There are 13 residues in the CDR3. The germline CDR1 and CDR2 sequences are MNHNS and SASEGT. Trimming removed 3 bases at V and 0 bases at J, with 6 bases between. The CDR3 nucleotides are TGTGCCAGCAGTGACAGAATCTCCTACGAGCAGTACTTC. As protein: CASSDRISYEQYF.

DNA for the CDR3: TGTGCCAGCAGCTTCCCCAATAGGGAGCATGAGCAGTTCTTC. It yields the protein CASSFPNREHEQFF. The chain combines TRBV5-4 with TRBJ2-1; a possible D gene is TRBD2 (5 bases). Trimming removed 2 bases at V and 8 bases at J, with 14 bases between. This CDR3 contains 14 residues. Looked up from germline, CDR1 is SGHNT and CDR2 is YYREEE (reference sequence).

This clone was detected only once. One end of the junction is discordant with germline, which a read error may explain. This chain joins TRBV7-7 and TRBJ2-5; D not resolved. The CDR3 has 13 residues. Germline loops: CDR1 SSHAT, CDR2 FNYEAQ (reference sequence). CDR3 sequence reads: CASSLPGQETQYF. In DNA, the CDR3 is TGTGCTAGCAGTTTACCAGGACAAGAGACCCAGTACTTC.

The CDR3: CAISGLAGGPEETQYF. The CDR3 nucleotides read TGTGCCATCAGTGGACTAGCGGGGGGGCCGGAGGAGACCCAGTACTTC. The V and J genes are TRBV10-3 and TRBJ2-5, with 14 bases that match TRBD2. The CDR3 is 16 residues long. Germline CDR1 ENHRY, CDR2 SYGVKD. After removal of 4 bases from V and 5 bases from J, the junction contained 6 bases not matched to a gene.

The J gene is TRBJ1-3, the V gene TRBV7-2, with 8 bases aligning to TRBD1. Trimming cost V 4 bases and J 4 bases; bases outside gene matches: 9. This CDR3 has 16 residues. Germline CDR1 SGHTA, CDR2 FQGNSA. CDR3 region: CASSSSQGASGNTIYF. CDR3 DNA sequence: TGTGCCAGCAGCTCATCGCAGGGGGCGTCCGGAAACACCATATATTTT.

The chain has TRBV6-5 and TRBJ2-3, with TRBD2 matching 11 bases. Germline-derived CDR1 and CDR2 are MNHEY and SVGAGI. The CDR3 has 15 amino acids. After removal of 6 bases from V and 6 bases from J, the junction contained 8 bases not matched to a gene. The CDR3 is CASSYSGGAFDTQYF. CDR3 DNA: TGTGCCAGCAGCTATAGCGGGGGGGCTTTCGATACGCAGTATTTT.

This chain joins TRBV19 and TRBJ1-6, with a possible D match to TRBD1 (6 bases). CDR1 LNHDA and CDR2 SQIVND come from the germline V gene (reference sequence). The length of the CDR3 is 12 residues. The V and J ends lost 11 bases and 11 bases respectively, with 16 bases between them. CDR3 DNA sequence: TGTGCCTCAGGGCTGGGGGCGACACCCCTCCACTTT. Amino acids: CASGLGATPLHF.

This chain's CDR3 is CATSTGNPTGELFF. In nucleotides, the CDR3 is TGTGCCACCAGCACAGGGAATCCAACCGGGGAGCTGTTTTTT. The chain recombines TRBV15 with TRBJ2-2; D is possibly TRBD1 (5 bases). Germline CDR1 LNHNV, CDR2 YYDKDF (reference sequence). Trimming pared 4 bases from V and 5 bases from J, leaving 11 bases between. The CDR3 is 14 amino acids.

The chain links TRBV30 to TRBJ1-5; TRBD1 agrees at 9 bases. This CDR3 has 14 residues. The V segment lost 2 bases and the J segment 7 bases; nucleotides outside the gene matches: 6. Germline V gene lookup returns CDR1 GTSNPN and CDR2 SVGIG (reference sequence). The CDR3 is CAWSRDRARQPQHF. As DNA, the CDR3 is TGTGCCTGGAGTAGGGACAGGGCGCGACAGCCCCAGCATTTT.

This clone was found once. The chain uses TRBV5-4 and TRBJ1-2, with 7 bases lining up with TRBD1. The trim removed 4 bases at V and 4 bases at J, leaving 13 bases unmatched. The germline gives CDR1 SGHNT, CDR2 YYREEE (reference sequence). The CDR3 is 16 amino acids. The chain's CDR3 is CASSPGTNRGSYGYTF. The CDR3 DNA reads as TGTGCCAGCAGCCCGGGCACAAACAGGGGATCCTATGGCTACACCTTC.

The rearrangement joins TRBV12-3 or TRBV12-4 to TRBJ1-1; D might be TRBD1 (6 bases). The CDR3 totals 11 residues. The V end was cut by 4 bases, the J end by 9 bases, with 9 bases between. The CDR3 region is CASSYGTQAFF. DNA for the CDR3: TGTGCCAGCAGTTACGGGACACAAGCTTTCTTT.

This clone was seen more than once but under ten times. The chain joins TRBV4-3 to TRBJ2-1; the D gene is possibly TRBD1 (5 bases). The CDR3 runs to 13 residues. Between the trimmed V and J ends, which lost 5 bases and 4 bases, there was a span of 9 bases. Germline loops: CDR1 LGHNA, CDR2 YSLEER. DNA of the CDR3: TGCGCCAGCAGCTTTCAGGGTTACAATGAGCAGTTCTTC. Translated: CASSFQGYNEQFF.